This entry is about one T cell receptor beta chain. In patients chosen for sequencing, flow cytometry had shown CD8+CD57+ cell expansion. The blood sampling took place in patients who had so far received no therapy. Genomic DNA, serving as template, underwent TCR beta VDJ and CDR3 profiling. One entry per CDR3 protein results from TCRdb running MiXCR on the reads. The sample records around 180,000 distinct CDR3 sequences, about 44% being singletons. This entry is derived from a study of CD8+CD57+ T cells in acquired aplastic anemia. The sequencing sample was made of sorted CD4+, CD8+, or CD8+CD57+ T cells (not recorded which) from PBMCs. This sequence was found in a human donor with aplastic anemia.

DNA of the CDR3: TGTGCCAGCAGAGGACAGAAGGTCTGCTACACTGAAGCTTTCTTT. The encoded protein is CASRGQKVCYTEAFF. The chain employs TRBV10-3 and TRBJ1-1; weak D call: TRBD1 (6 bases). V gave up 10 bases and J gave up 3 bases, with 21 bases separating them. The germline V gene encodes CDR1 ENHRY and CDR2 SYGVKD. This CDR3 is 15 amino acids long.